A selection of T cell receptor beta chains follows, all from one sample in a study of shared clonotypes between healthy human individuals. Produced via immunoSEQ multiplex PCR; TCRdb's table is partial and in-frame only. Of about 2.4 million clones in the sample, roughly 93% were seen once. The specimen was naive CD4+ T cells from PBMCs. The source of these receptors is a young man in good health. Some clones in this sample may be carry-over from other donors' samples. CDR3s include the opening cysteine and the closing phenylalanine or tryptophan. The order of the fields is D gene, V gene, clone size, J gene, CDR3 DNA, CDR3 protein. The D gene is left open where the match is weak. Clone size is not always given. Where it is, it says once, few, many or a class for expanded clones.

.	TRBV15	.	TRBJ2-7	TGTGCCACCAGCAGAGATCCCGGGGTCTCCTACGAGCAGTACTTC	CATSRDPGVSYEQYF
TRBD1	TRBV7-2	.	TRBJ1-2	TGTGCCAGCAGCAATAACCGGGACAGCTATGGCTACACCTTC	CASSNNRDSYGYTF
.	TRBV28	once	TRBJ1-1	TGTGCCAGTGGGGGGCTCACTGAAGCTTTCTTT	CASGGLTEAFF
.	TRBV2	.	TRBJ2-3	TGTGCCAGCAGCCGGTTACACACAGATACGCAGTATTTT	CASSRLHTDTQYF
.	TRBV29-1	.	TRBJ2-7	TGCAGCGTTGTAAGGGGGGGAAACGAGCAGTACTTC	CSVVRGGNEQYF
TRBD2	TRBV5-4	once	TRBJ2-1	TGTGCCAGCTGGGAAGGACTAGCGGGAGACAATGAGCAGTTCTTC	CASWEGLAGDNEQFF
TRBD2	TRBV4-2	.	TRBJ2-3	TGTGCCAGCAGCCAAGGAGCGGGAGAGAAGGCAGATACGCAGTATTTT	CASSQGAGEKADTQYF
.	TRBV1	.	TRBJ2-1	TGCACCAGCAGCCATCCCAACCGGAGCGGGAGGTCATACAATGAGCAGTTCTTC	CTSSHPNRSGRSYNEQFF
.	TRBV6-5	few	TRBJ2-3	TGTGCCAGCAGTTACTCAAGGGGCACAGATACGCAGTATTTT	CASSYSRGTDTQYF
.	TRBV18	.	TRBJ2-5	TGTGCCAGCTCACGGACGGTAGAGACCCAGTACTTC	CASSRTVETQYF
.	TRBV6-1	.	TRBJ2-1	TGTGCCAGCAGTGAAAGGTTGACGGTCGATGAGCAGTTCTTC	CASSERLTVDEQFF
.	TRBV28	.	TRBJ2-6	TGTGCCAGCAGTTCAACCGGGGCCAACGTCCTGACTTTC	CASSSTGANVLTF
TRBD1	TRBV4-1	.	TRBJ1-2	TGCGCCAGCAGCCCCTCGGGACAGAACTATGGCTACACCTTC	CASSPSGQNYGYTF
.	TRBV7-8	.	TRBJ2-4	TGTGCCAGCCAACCAAAGGACAGAAAAAACATTCAGTACTTC	CASQPKDRKNIQYF